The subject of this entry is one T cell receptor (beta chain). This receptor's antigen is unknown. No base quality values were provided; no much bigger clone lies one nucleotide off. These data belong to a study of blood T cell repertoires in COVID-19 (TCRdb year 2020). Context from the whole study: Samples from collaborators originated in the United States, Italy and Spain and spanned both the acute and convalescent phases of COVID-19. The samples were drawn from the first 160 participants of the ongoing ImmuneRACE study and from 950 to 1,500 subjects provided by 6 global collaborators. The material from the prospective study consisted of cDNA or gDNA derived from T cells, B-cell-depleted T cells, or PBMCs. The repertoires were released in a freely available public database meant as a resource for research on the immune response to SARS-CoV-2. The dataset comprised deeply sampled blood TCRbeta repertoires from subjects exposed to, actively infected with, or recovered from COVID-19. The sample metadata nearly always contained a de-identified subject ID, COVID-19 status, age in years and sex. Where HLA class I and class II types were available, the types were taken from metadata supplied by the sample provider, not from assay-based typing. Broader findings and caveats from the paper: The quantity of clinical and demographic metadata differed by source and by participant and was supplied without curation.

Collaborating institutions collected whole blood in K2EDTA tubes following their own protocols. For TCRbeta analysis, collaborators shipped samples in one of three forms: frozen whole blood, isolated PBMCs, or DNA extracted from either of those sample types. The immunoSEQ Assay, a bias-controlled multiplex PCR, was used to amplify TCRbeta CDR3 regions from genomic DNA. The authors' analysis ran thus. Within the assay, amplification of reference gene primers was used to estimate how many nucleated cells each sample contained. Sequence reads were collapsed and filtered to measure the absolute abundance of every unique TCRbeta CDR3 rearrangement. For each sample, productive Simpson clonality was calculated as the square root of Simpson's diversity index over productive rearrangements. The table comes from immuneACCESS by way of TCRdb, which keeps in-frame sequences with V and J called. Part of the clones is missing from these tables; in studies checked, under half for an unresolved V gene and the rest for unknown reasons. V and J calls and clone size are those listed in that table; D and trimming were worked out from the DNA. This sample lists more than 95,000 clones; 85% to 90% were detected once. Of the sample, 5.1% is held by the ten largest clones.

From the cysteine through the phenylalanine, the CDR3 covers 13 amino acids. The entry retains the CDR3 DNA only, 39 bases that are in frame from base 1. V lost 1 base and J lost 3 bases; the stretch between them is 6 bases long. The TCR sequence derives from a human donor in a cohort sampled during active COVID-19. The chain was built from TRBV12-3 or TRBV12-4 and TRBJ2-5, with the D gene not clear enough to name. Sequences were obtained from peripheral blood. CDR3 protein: CASSLDRKETQYF. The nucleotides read TGTGCCAGCAGTTTAGACAGAAAAGAGACCCAGTACTTC.